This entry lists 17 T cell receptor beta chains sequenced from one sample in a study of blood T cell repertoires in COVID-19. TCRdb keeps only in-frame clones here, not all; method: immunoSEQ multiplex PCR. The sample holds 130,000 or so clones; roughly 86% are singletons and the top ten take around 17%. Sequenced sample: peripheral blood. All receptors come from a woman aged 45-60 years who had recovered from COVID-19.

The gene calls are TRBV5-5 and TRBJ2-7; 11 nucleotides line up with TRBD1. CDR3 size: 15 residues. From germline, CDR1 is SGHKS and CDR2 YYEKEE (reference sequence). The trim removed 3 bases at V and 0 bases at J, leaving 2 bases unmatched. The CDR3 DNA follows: TGTGCCAGCAGCTGGACAGGGGGCCCCTCCTACGAGCAGTACTTC. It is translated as CASSWTGGPSYEQYF.

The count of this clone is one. CDR3 loop: CSVAGMYTNEQFF. The CDR3 region has the DNA TGCAGCGTGGCGGGTATGTACACTAATGAGCAGTTCTTC. The chain has TRBV29-1 and TRBJ2-1; the D gene is possibly TRBD2 (5 bases). CDR3 length: 13 residues. Per the germline V gene, CDR1 is SQVTM and CDR2 is ANQGSEA. Trimming took 6 bases from V and 7 from J, leaving 16 bases between them.

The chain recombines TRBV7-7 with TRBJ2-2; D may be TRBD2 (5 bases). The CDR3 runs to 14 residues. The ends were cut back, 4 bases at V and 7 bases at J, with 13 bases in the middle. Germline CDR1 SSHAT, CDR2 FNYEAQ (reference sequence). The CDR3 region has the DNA TGTGCCAGCAGCTCCCGGACTGGGAACGGGGAGCTGTTTTTT. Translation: CASSSRTGNGELFF.

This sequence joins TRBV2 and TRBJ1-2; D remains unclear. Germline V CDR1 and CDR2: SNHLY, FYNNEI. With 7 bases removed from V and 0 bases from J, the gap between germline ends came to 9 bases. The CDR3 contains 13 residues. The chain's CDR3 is CASTWRPNYGYTF. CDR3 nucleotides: TGTGCCAGCACGTGGAGGCCTAACTATGGCTACACCTTC.

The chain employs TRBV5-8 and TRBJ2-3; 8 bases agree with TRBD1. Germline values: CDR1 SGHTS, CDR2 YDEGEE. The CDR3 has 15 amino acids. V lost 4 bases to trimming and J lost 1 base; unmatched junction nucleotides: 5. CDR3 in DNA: TGTGCCAGCAGCCCCAGGGGGCGCGGCACAGATACGCAGTATTTT. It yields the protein CASSPRGRGTDTQYF.

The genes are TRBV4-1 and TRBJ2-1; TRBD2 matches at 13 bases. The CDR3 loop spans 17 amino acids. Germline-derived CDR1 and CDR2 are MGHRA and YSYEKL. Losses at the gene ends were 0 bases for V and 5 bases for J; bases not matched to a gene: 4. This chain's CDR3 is CASSQDKGLAGDNEQFF. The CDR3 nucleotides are TGCGCCAGCAGCCAAGACAAAGGACTAGCGGGAGACAATGAGCAGTTCTTC.

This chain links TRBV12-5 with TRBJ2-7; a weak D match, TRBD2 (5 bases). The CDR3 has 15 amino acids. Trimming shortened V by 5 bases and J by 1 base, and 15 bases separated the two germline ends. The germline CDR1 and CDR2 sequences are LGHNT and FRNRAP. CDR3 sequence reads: CASGGFGGRSYEQYF. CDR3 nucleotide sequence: TGTGCTAGTGGTGGCTTTGGAGGCCGGTCCTACGAGCAGTACTTC. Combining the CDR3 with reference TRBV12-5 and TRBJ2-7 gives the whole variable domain DARVTQTPRHKVTEMGQEVTMRCQPILGHNTVFWYRQTMMQGLELLAYFRNRAPLDDSGMPKDRFSAEMPDATLATLKIQPSEPRDSAVYFCASGGFGGRSYEQYFGPGTRLTVT.

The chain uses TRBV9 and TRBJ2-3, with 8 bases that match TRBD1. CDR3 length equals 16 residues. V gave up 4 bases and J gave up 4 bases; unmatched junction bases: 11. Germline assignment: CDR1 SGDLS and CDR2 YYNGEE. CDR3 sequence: CASSRRSDRVADTQYF. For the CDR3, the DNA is TGTGCCAGCAGCAGACGGTCGGACAGGGTCGCAGATACGCAGTATTTT. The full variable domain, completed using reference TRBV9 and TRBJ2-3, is DSGVTQTPKHLITATGQRVTLRCSPRSGDLSVYWYQQSLDQGLQFLIQYYNGEERAKGNILERFSAQQFPDLHSELNLSSLELGDSALYFCASSRRSDRVADTQYFGPGTRLTVL.

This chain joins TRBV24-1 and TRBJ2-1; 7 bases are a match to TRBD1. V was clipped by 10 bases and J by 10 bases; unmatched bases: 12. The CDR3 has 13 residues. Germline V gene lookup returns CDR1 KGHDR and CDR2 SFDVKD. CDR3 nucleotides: TGTGCCACATCCGGGACAGCCGTTTGGGAGCAGTTCTTC. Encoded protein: CATSGTAVWEQFF.

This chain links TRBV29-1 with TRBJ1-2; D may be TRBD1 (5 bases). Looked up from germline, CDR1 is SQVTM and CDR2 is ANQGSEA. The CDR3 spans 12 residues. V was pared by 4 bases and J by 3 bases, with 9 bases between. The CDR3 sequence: CSVVWGDYGYTF. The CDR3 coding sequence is TGCAGCGTTGTTTGGGGGGACTATGGCTACACCTTC.

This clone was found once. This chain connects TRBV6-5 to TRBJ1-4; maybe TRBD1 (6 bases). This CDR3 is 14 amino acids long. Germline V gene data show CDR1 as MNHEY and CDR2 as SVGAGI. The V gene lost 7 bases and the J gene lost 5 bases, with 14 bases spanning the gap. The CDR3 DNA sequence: TGTGCCAGCACTAGGGGGAGAGGGAATGAAAAACTGTTTTTT. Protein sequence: CASTRGRGNEKLFF.

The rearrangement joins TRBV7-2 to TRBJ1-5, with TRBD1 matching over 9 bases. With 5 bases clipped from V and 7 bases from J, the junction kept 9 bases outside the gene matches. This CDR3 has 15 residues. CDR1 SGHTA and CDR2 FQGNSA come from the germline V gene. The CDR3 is CASSVWGTGGQPQHF. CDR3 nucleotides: TGTGCCAGCAGCGTCTGGGGAACAGGGGGCCAGCCCCAGCATTTT.

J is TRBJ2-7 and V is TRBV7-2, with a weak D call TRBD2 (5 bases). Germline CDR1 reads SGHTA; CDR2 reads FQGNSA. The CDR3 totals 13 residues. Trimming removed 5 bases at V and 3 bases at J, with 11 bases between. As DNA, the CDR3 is TGTGCCAGCAGCCCGCGGGTGGGCTACGAGCAGTACTTC. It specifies CASSPRVGYEQYF.

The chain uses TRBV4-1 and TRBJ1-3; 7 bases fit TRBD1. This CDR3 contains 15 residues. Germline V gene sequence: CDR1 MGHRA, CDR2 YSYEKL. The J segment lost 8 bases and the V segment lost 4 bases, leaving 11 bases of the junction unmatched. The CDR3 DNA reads TGCGCCAGCAGCCTTACCGACAGGGTTTACGACACCATATATTTT. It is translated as CASSLTDRVYDTIYF.

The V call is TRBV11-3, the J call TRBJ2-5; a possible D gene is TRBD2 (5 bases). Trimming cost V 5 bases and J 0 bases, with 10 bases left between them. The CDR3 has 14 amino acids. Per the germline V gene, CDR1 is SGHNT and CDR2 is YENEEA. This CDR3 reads CASSPGSNQETQYF. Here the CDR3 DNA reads TGTGCCAGCAGCCCGGGGTCGAACCAAGAGACCCAGTACTTC.

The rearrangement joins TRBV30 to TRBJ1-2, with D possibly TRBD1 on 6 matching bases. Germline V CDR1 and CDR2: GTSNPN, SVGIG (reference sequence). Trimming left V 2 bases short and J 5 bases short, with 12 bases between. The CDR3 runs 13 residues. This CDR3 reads CAWSRDRLYGYTF. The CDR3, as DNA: TGTGCCTGGAGTAGAGACAGGTTGTATGGCTACACCTTC.

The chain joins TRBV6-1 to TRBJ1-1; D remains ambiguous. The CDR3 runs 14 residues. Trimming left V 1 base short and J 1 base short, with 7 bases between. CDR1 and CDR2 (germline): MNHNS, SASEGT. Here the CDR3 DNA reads TGTGCCAGCAGTGAAGGACTGGAGAACACTGAAGCTTTCTTT. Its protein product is CASSEGLENTEAFF.